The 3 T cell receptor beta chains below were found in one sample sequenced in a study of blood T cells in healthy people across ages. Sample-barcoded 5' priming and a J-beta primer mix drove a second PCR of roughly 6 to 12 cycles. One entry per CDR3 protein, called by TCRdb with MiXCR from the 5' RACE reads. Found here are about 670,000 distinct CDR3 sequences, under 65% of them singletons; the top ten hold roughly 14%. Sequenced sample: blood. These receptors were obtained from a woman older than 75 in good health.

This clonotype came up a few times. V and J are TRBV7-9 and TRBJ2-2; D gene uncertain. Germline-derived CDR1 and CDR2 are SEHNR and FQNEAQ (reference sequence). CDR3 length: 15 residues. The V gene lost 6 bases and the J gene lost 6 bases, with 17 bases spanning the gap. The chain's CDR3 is CASSPGTTRPGELFF. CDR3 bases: TGTGCCAGCAGTCCCGGAACTACCCGCCCCGGGGAGCTGTTTTTT.

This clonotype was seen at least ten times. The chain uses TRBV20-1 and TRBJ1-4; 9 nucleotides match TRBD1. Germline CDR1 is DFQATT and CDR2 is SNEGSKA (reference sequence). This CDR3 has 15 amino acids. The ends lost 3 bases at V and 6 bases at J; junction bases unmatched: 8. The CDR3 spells CSARDLGQGHEKLFF. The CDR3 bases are TGCAGTGCTAGGGATCTGGGACAGGGCCATGAAAAACTGTTTTTT.

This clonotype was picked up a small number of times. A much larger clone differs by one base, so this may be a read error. The CDR3 sequence is CASSTGRGNYGYTF. The CDR3 nucleotides read TGTGCCAGCAGTACCGGCAGGGGAAACTATGGCTACACCTTC. J is TRBJ1-2 and V is TRBV6-5, with D perhaps matching TRBD1 (6 bases). Trimming left V 5 bases short and J 2 bases short, with 12 bases between. This CDR3 has 14 residues. The germline V gene encodes CDR1 MNHEY and CDR2 SVGAGI.